A selection of T cell receptor beta chains follows, all from one sample in a study of cytomegalovirus exposure and HLA in healthy donors. Repertoires were generated with immunoSEQ multiplex PCR, while TCRdb's copy carries only in-frame clones and drops some. The sample consists of 200,000 to 250,000 clones, around nine tenths of them appearing once. The sample was PBMCs. The receptor source for this set is a man aged 18 to 30 in good health and CMV-seronegative. The CDR3 runs from the conserved cysteine through the conserved F or W. The D gene is left open where the match is weak. Expanded clones are given a class, and other clones once, few, many or no size at all.

j_gene,v_gene,abundance,d_gene,CDR3nt,CDR3aa
TRBJ2-3,TRBV4-3,once,TRBD2,TGCGCCAGCAGCCAAGATGCGGCTAGCGGGAGGACAGATACGCAGTATTTT,CASSQDAASGRTDTQYF
TRBJ2-7,TRBV6-5,-,TRBD1,TGTGCCAGCAGTTATTTCGGGACAGGGGAGCAGTACTTC,CASSYFGTGEQYF
TRBJ2-5,TRBV28,-,-,TGTGCCAGCAGTTTATCGGACCGCGGGGAGACCCAGTACTTC,CASSLSDRGETQYF
TRBJ2-7,TRBV10-3,-,-,TGTGCCATCAGTGAGTCACGGTACGAGCAGTACTTC,CAISESRYEQYF
TRBJ2-7,TRBV4-1,-,-,TGCGCCAGCAGCCACCTTGGAGGCCACGAGCAGTACTTC,CASSHLGGHEQYF
TRBJ2-7,TRBV6-1,-,TRBD1,TGTGCCTCCAGACAGGGGGCCGCCTACGAGCAGTACTTC,CASRQGAAYEQYF
TRBJ2-7,TRBV4-2,-,-,TGTGCCAGCAGCCAAGAATTTCAGCAGGCGCAGTACTTC,CASSQEFQQAQYF
TRBJ2-1,TRBV5-4,few,-,TGTGCCAGCAGTCGCGGGACTCGCTACAATGAGCAGTTCTTC,CASSRGTRYNEQFF
TRBJ1-6,TRBV9,-,-,TGTGCCAGCAGCCCCCTAATGAGCTCCTATAATTCACCCCTCCACTTT,CASSPLMSSYNSPLHF
TRBJ2-7,TRBV28,-,-,TGTGCCACCATACAAGCGGGCGCATACGAGCAGTACTTC,CATIQAGAYEQYF
TRBJ1-2,TRBV6-4,few,-,TGTGCCAGCAGTGAATCCGAAAGTACTTCCAGCTACACCTTC,CASSESESTSSYTF
TRBJ2-7,TRBV4-2,few,TRBD2,TGTGCCAGCAGCCAAGATCCCGGGGGGGGCTCCTACGAGCAGTACTTC,CASSQDPGGGSYEQYF
TRBJ2-3,TRBV6-6,-,-,TGTGCCAGCAGGAGGGGACTGCCAAACCAGGCAGATACGCAGTATTTT,CASRRGLPNQADTQYF
TRBJ2-6,TRBV12-5,-,-,TGTGCTAGTGGTCCATGGACAGTTTACTCTGGGGCCAACGTCCTGACTTTC,CASGPWTVYSGANVLTF
TRBJ2-1,TRBV28,-,-,TGTGCCAGCAGTTACTTCAATGAGCAGTTCTTC,CASSYFNEQFF
TRBJ2-3,TRBV4-3,-,-,TGCGCCAGCAGCCGTGGGGTAGCGGATAGCACAGATACGCAGTATTTT,CASSRGVADSTDTQYF
TRBJ1-6,TRBV10-3,-,-,TGTGCCATCAGTGAGTCAACAGGTGGTGGCTATGGGAATTCACCCCTCCACTTT,CAISESTGGGYGNSPLHF
TRBJ1-2,TRBV28,-,-,TGTGCCAGCAAACGGACATTGGGTGGCTACACCTTC,CASKRTLGGYTF
TRBJ2-1,TRBV2,-,TRBD2,TGTGCCAGCGGAGGGAGGGAGACCCCGATTTACAATGAGCAGTTCTTC,CASGGRETPIYNEQFF